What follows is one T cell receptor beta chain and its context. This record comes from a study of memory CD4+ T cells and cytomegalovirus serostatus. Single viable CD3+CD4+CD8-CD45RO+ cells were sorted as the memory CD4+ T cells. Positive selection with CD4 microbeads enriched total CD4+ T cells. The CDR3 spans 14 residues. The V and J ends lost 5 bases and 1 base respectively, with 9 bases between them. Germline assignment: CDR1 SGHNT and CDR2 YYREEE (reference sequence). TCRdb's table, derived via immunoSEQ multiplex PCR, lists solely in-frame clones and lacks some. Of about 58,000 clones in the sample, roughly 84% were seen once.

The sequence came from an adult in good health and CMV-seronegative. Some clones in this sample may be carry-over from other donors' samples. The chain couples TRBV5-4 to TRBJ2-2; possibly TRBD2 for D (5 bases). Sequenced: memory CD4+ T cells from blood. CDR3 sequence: CASRERQNTGELFF. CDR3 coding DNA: TGTGCCAGCAGAGAGCGGCAGAACACCGGGGAGCTGTTTTTT.